The 25 T cell receptor beta chains below all came from one sample that was sequenced in a study of CD8+CD57+ T cells in acquired aplastic anemia. The TCR beta profiling, which covered VDJ combination and CDR3 sequence, was carried out using genomic DNA as the template. TCRdb re-analysed the reads in MiXCR, keeping a single row per CDR3 protein. The data show under 40,000 distinct CDR3 sequences, with 65% to 80% seen just once and approximately 22% held by the top ten. Sequenced material: sorted CD4+, CD8+, or CD8+CD57+ T cells (not recorded which) from PBMCs. These receptor sequences come from a human donor in good health, serving as a control.

The chain uses TRBV5-1 and TRBJ1-5; D unclear. The CDR3 is 14 amino acids. CDR1 SGHRS and CDR2 YFSETQ come from the germline V gene. V dropped 8 bases and J dropped 1 base, with 13 bases sitting between them. The CDR3 DNA follows: TGCGCCAGTAGGGCAGACCTCAGCAATCAGCCCCAGCATTTT. Translated, it gives CASRADLSNQPQHF.

This clonotype came up a few times. The V and J genes are TRBV7-8 and TRBJ2-7; D call uncertain. The V end lost 3 bases, the J end lost 2 bases, and 14 bases lay between the germline ends. In germline, CDR1 is SGHVS, CDR2 FQNEAQ. The CDR3 runs to 15 residues. For the CDR3, the DNA is TGTGCCAGCAGCTTTAACTGGGATCCTACCTACGAGCAGTACTTC. Translating it yields CASSFNWDPTYEQYF.

The chain combines TRBV9 with TRBJ1-2, with D uncertain. This CDR3 contains 13 residues. The V end was cut by 1 base, the J end by 2 bases, with 6 bases between. In germline, CDR1 is SGDLS, CDR2 YYNGEE. CDR3 sequence reads: CASSVRLNYGYTF. The CDR3 bases are TGTGCCAGCAGCGTAAGGTTAAACTATGGCTACACCTTC.

Only one count was recorded for this clonotype. The chain employs TRBV4-2 and TRBJ1-5; possible D gene TRBD1, 6 bases. Germline values: CDR1 LGHNA, CDR2 YNFKEQ. V lost 10 bases and J 0 bases, leaving 25 bases between the germline ends. The CDR3 consists of 18 residues. The CDR3, as DNA: TGTGCCACCCCCCTTTCTAGACAGGCAAAGGATAGCAATCAGCCCCAGCATTTT. This codes for CATPLSRQAKDSNQPQHF.

By share, this clonotype ranks as medium-sized (0.01 to 0.1%). The genes are TRBV29-1 and TRBJ1-1; possibly TRBD1 for D (5 bases). Looked up from germline, CDR1 is SQVTM and CDR2 is ANQGSEA. V gave up 4 bases and J gave up 1 base, with 16 bases separating them. The CDR3 is 15 amino acids. The CDR3 protein is CSVVLGGTANTEAFF. The CDR3 bases are TGCAGCGTTGTGCTGGGGGGTACAGCGAACACTGAAGCTTTCTTT.

This chain uses TRBV11-2 with TRBJ2-3, with TRBD2 identical over 11 bases. J lost 0 bases, V lost 4 bases, and 6 bases had no gene match. The V gene's germline CDR1 is SGHAT and CDR2 FQNNGV. CDR3 length: 17 residues. The CDR3 region has the DNA TGTGCCAGCAGCTATCCGGGACTAGCGGAAAGCACAGATACGCAGTATTTT. Protein: CASSYPGLAESTDTQYF.

The chain has TRBV29-1 and TRBJ1-1, with TRBD1 as a possible D gene (5 bases). CDR1 and CDR2 (germline): SQVTM, ANQGSEA. The V gene lost 7 bases and the J gene lost 4 bases, with 13 bases spanning the gap. The CDR3 consists of 12 residues. Here the CDR3 reads CSALDGGTEAFF. The CDR3 DNA is TGCAGCGCCCTAGACGGGGGCACTGAAGCTTTCTTT.

In its sample, this clonotype is medium-sized. The rearrangement joins TRBV6-2 or TRBV6-3 to TRBJ2-7; TRBD2 matches 7 bases. The germline CDR1 and CDR2 sequences are MNHEY and SVGEGT. The CDR3 runs 15 residues. Unmatched junction bases numbered 5, after V lost 2 bases and J lost 1 base. For the CDR3, the DNA is TGTGCCAGCAGTTACAAGGCGGGGGAATCCTACGAGCAGTACTTC. As protein: CASSYKAGESYEQYF.

This chain uses TRBV7-9 with TRBJ2-5; 9 bases map to TRBD2. This CDR3 region has 15 residues. V was clipped by 3 bases and J by 4 bases; unmatched bases: 6. The V gene's germline CDR1 is SEHNR and CDR2 FQNEAQ (reference sequence). The CDR3 protein is CASSFAGGLGETQYF. CDR3 DNA: TGTGCCAGCAGCTTCGCGGGAGGGCTTGGAGAGACCCAGTACTTC. Based on the CDR3 plus reference TRBV7-9 and TRBJ2-5, the full variable domain is DTGVSQNPRHKITKRGQNVTFRCDPISEHNRLYWYRQTLGQGPEFLTYFQNEAQLEKSRLLSDRFSAERPKGSFSTLEIQRTEQGDSAMYLCASSFAGGLGETQYFGPGTRLLVL.

This clonotype was observed a single time. The chain uses TRBV25-1 and TRBJ1-1; D is ambiguous. This CDR3 spans 13 amino acids. Germline CDR1 reads MGHDK; CDR2 reads SYGVNS. Trimming stripped 2 bases from V and 1 base from J, with 5 bases between. The CDR3 region is CASSELSNTEAFF. As DNA, the CDR3 is TGTGCCAGCAGTGAACTCTCGAACACTGAAGCTTTCTTT.

The chain carries TRBV15 and TRBJ2-7; 7 positions match TRBD2. The CDR3 spans 15 residues. The germline gives CDR1 LNHNV, CDR2 YYDKDF (reference sequence). The V and J ends lost 0 bases and 3 bases, in that order; junction bases with no gene match: 5. The CDR3 sequence is CATSRELGGSYEQYF. CDR3 sequence (DNA): TGTGCCACCAGCAGAGAGTTGGGGGGGAGCTACGAGCAGTACTTC.

This clonotype was found a few times. The chain couples TRBV6-1 to TRBJ1-5, with a weak D call TRBD1 (5 bases). The CDR3 has 14 residues. V shed 10 bases and J shed 6 bases, with 19 bases lying between them. CDR1 and CDR2 (germline): MNHNS, SASEGT. CDR3 coding DNA: TGTGCCACTAAACCGGGACTTTTGACTCAGCCCCAGCATTTT. Its protein is CATKPGLLTQPQHF.

The gene calls are TRBV11-1 and TRBJ1-1; D is undetermined. The germline V gene encodes CDR1 SGHAT and CDR2 FQDESV (reference sequence). The CDR3 has 15 amino acids. V lost 1 base and J 0 bases, leaving 9 bases between the germline ends. CDR3 region: CASSLERVLNTEAFF. The DNA for the CDR3 is TGTGCCAGCAGCTTAGAGCGGGTTTTGAACACTGAAGCTTTCTTT.

The sample holds a few counts of this clonotype. The CDR3 nucleotides read TGTGCCAGCAGCCCCACGGGACAGGGGGACTATGGCTACACCTTC. It yields the protein CASSPTGQGDYGYTF. This sequence joins TRBV7-3 and TRBJ1-2; 11 bases match TRBD1. CDR1 SGHTA and CDR2 FQGTGA come from the germline V gene. The CDR3 is 15 residues long. Trimming cost V 5 bases and J 3 bases; bases outside gene matches: 5. Complete variable domain (other parts from reference TRBV7-3 and TRBJ1-2): GAGVSQTPSNKVTEKGKYVELRCDPISGHTALYWYRQSLGQGPEFLIYFQGTGAADDSGLPNDRFFAVRPEGSVSTLKIQRTERGDSAVYLCASSPTGQGDYGYTFGSGTRLTVV.

J is TRBJ2-6 and V is TRBV24-1; D perhaps matches TRBD2 (5 bases). Germline assignment: CDR1 KGHDR and CDR2 SFDVKD. The CDR3 has 16 amino acids. The V end lost 6 bases, the J end lost 0 bases, and 11 bases lay between the germline ends. The DNA of the CDR3 is TGTGCCACCAGTACGGAGGAGGACTCTGGGGCCAACGTCCTGACTTTC. The encoded protein is CATSTEEDSGANVLTF.

The chain couples TRBV10-3 to TRBJ2-1; TRBD1 matches 8 bases. Trimming cost V 3 bases and J 6 bases; bases outside gene matches: 10. Germline V lookup: CDR1 ENHRY, CDR2 SYGVKD. The CDR3 covers 16 residues. The CDR3 reads CAISDLRTGSVNEQFF. The CDR3 DNA sequence: TGTGCCATCAGTGATCTCCGGACAGGGTCGGTCAATGAGCAGTTCTTC.

This clonotype was counted at least ten times. Written as DNA, the CDR3 is TGTGCCAGCAGTTACTTAGGGGCACAAGGAAACACCATATATTTT. It encodes CASSYLGAQGNTIYF. The rearrangement joins TRBV6-2 or TRBV6-3 to TRBJ1-3; D perhaps matches TRBD1 (5 bases). Germline V gene data show CDR1 as MNHEY and CDR2 as SVGEGT. The CDR3 consists of 15 residues. The ends were cut back, 1 base at V and 4 bases at J, with 11 bases in the middle.

The gene calls are TRBV20-1 and TRBJ1-5; the D is unclear. Germline V gene sequence: CDR1 DFQATT, CDR2 SNEGSKA (reference sequence). The germline V and J ends were trimmed by 4 bases and 7 bases, with 17 bases remaining between them. The CDR3 is 14 amino acids. CDR3 coding DNA: TGCAGTGCTACGGAACCTAAAGGGAGGCAGCCCCAGCATTTT. Its translation: CSATEPKGRQPQHF.

Note on this clonotype: Its ends do not fully match the called genes, so a read error is possible. The V call is TRBV24-1, the J call TRBJ2-5; 13 positions match TRBD2. The CDR3 loop spans 16 amino acids. CDR1 is KGHDR, CDR2 SFDVKD, per germline. The chain's CDR3 is CASSYGTSGDRKTQYF. The CDR3 coding sequence is TGTGCCAGCAGTTACGGGACTAGCGGGGATAGGAAGACCCAGTACTTC.

V is TRBV7-9 and J is TRBJ1-6, with TRBD1 matching 9 bases. Germline V lookup: CDR1 SEHNR, CDR2 FQNEAQ (reference sequence). After removal of 5 bases from V and 8 bases from J, the junction contained 4 bases not matched to a gene. The length of the CDR3 is 14 residues. The CDR3, as DNA: TGTGCCAGCAGCCTCCGACAGGGGGATTCACCCCTCCACTTT. Its protein product is CASSLRQGDSPLHF.

Within the sample, this clonotype is medium-sized (0.01 to 0.1%). V is TRBV4-3 and J is TRBJ2-1; possible D gene TRBD1, 5 bases. The germline CDR1 and CDR2 sequences are LGHNA and YSLEER. V was clipped by 4 bases and J by 5 bases, with 18 bases between them. The CDR3 covers 16 residues. CDR3 amino acids: CASSPRRQGWDNEQFF. CDR3 in DNA: TGCGCCAGCAGCCCCCGAAGGCAGGGATGGGACAATGAGCAGTTCTTC.

The J gene is TRBJ1-4, the V gene TRBV10-3, with 10 bases that match TRBD1. This CDR3 has 14 residues. The J segment lost 4 bases and the V segment lost 6 bases, leaving 2 bases of the junction unmatched. The V gene's germline CDR1 is ENHRY and CDR2 SYGVKD. CDR3 amino acids: CAIRGTGDNEKLFF. The CDR3 DNA sequence: TGTGCCATCAGGGGGACAGGGGATAATGAAAAACTGTTTTTT.

The chain couples TRBV2 to TRBJ2-3; D gene uncertain. This CDR3 contains 14 residues. Germline V lookup: CDR1 SNHLY, CDR2 FYNNEI. V was cut by 4 bases and J by 4 bases, with 12 bases left in between. CDR3 residues: CASSASLDPDTQYF. The CDR3 DNA reads TGTGCCAGCAGTGCAAGTTTAGATCCAGATACGCAGTATTTT.

This rearrangement joins TRBV20-1 to TRBJ2-3; tentative D call: TRBD2 (5 bases). Germline loops: CDR1 DFQATT, CDR2 SNEGSKA (reference sequence). Trimming pared 5 bases from V and 6 bases from J, leaving 18 bases between. There are 14 residues in the CDR3. The CDR3 DNA sequence: TGCAGTGCTTATCCGGGAACCAACCCCGATACGCAGTATTTT. Translated, it gives CSAYPGTNPDTQYF.

The CDR3 here is CASSINTEAFF. CDR3 nucleotides: TGTGCCAGCAGTATTAACACTGAAGCTTTCTTT. The V call is TRBV12-3 or TRBV12-4, the J call TRBJ1-1; D call uncertain. Trimming pared 5 bases from V and 2 bases from J, leaving 3 bases between. The CDR3 spans 11 residues.